The source of this T cell receptor beta chain is a study of CD8 T cells in Susac syndrome. Random hexamers were used to reverse transcribe an amount of about 0.45 to 1 ug RNA. TCRdb re-called the immunoSEQ multiplex PCR reads through MiXCR, storing one row per CDR3 protein. Among a few hundred thousand distinct CDR3 sequences, just over 90% were seen once, and the ten largest hold 0.065%. The authors carried out high-throughput sequencing of TCR beta. They applied it to CD8+ and CD4+ T cells obtained from blood. The multiple sclerosis controls, all treatment-naive patients, had relapsing-remitting disease that was stable or active. The CDR3 has 15 residues. V was trimmed by 3 bases and J by 2 bases, leaving 10 bases between them.

The receptor comes from a human donor with multiple sclerosis. This chain joins TRBV12-3 or TRBV12-4 and TRBJ2-2; maybe TRBD2 (6 bases). The sequenced material came from CD4+ T cells from PBMCs. This chain's CDR3 is CASSFPGDNTGELFF. DNA of the CDR3: TGTGCCAGCAGTTTCCCGGGGGATAACACCGGGGAGCTGTTTTTT.